This is a list of T cell receptor beta chains from one sample in a study of response to subunit inactivated influenza vaccine. Each CDR3 protein gets one entry after TCRdb re-called the RT-PCR reads with MiXCR. The sample records some 640,000 distinct CDR3 sequences, 14% being singletons. The sequenced sample was PBMCs from blood, obtained 14 to 15 days before vaccination. These receptors originate from a man in his fifties who received an inactivated influenza vaccine. Each CDR3 is given with its conserved first and last residue. The order of the fields is V gene, J gene, CDR3 protein.

V: TRBV7-8
J: TRBJ1-2
CDR3: CASSLSLGTGYTF

V: TRBV18
J: TRBJ2-1
CDR3: CASSPASLTYNEQFF

V: TRBV6-1
J: TRBJ1-1
CDR3: CASLGPMNTEAFF

V: TRBV18
J: TRBJ2-5
CDR3: CASSPLMASGSGETQYF

V: TRBV11-2
J: TRBJ2-7
CDR3: CASSPQTGLWGEQYF

V: TRBV20-1
J: TRBJ2-7
CDR3: CSAEQTGEYEQYF

V: TRBV29-1
J: TRBJ2-3
CDR3: CSGAQNTQYF

V: TRBV29-1
J: TRBJ2-7
CDR3: CSVVLAGIYEQYF

V: TRBV20-1
J: TRBJ2-1
CDR3: CSAGRSGTSYNEQFF

V: TRBV20-1
J: TRBJ1-4
CDR3: CSASLPGGFEKLFF

V: TRBV5-1
J: TRBJ2-3
CDR3: CASSYGQDGDTQYF

V: TRBV28
J: TRBJ2-1
CDR3: CASSPITPQGTTDNEQFF

V: TRBV12-3/TRBV12-4
J: TRBJ1-1
CDR3: CASHFPRGTGTEAFF

V: TRBV7-9
J: TRBJ2-1
CDR3: CATDRGSDEQFF

V: TRBV14
J: TRBJ2-1
CDR3: CASRRVGYEQFF

V: TRBV4-1
J: TRBJ2-4
CDR3: CASSQDAIQYF

V: TRBV7-2
J: TRBJ1-5
CDR3: CASSPRGGRSNQPQHF

V: TRBV12-3/TRBV12-4
J: TRBJ1-1
CDR3: CASSLGGIFNTEAFF

V: TRBV7-2
J: TRBJ1-1
CDR3: CASSLTTGNTEAFF

V: TRBV5-1
J: TRBJ1-2
CDR3: CASSATGDYGYTF

V: TRBV20-1
J: TRBJ2-1
CDR3: CSPWTANNEQFF

V: TRBV6-1
J: TRBJ2-2
CDR3: CASRGLGTGELFF

V: TRBV12-3/TRBV12-4
J: TRBJ2-3
CDR3: CASSKGLAGGLGTQYF

V: TRBV7-2
J: TRBJ2-7
CDR3: CASSFVAGVGEQYF

V: TRBV3-1
J: TRBJ2-1
CDR3: CASTGTVEDEQFF

V: TRBV10-3
J: TRBJ2-5
CDR3: CAISDHQETQYF

V: TRBV20-1
J: TRBJ1-5
CDR3: CSALGGGLTGHQPQHF

V: TRBV4-3
J: TRBJ1-1
CDR3: CASSQDLQGNTEAFF

V: TRBV2
J: TRBJ1-1
CDR3: CASKGQGVWTEAFF

V: TRBV16
J: TRBJ1-4
CDR3: CASMPGQLEKLFF

V: TRBV20-1
J: TRBJ2-5
CDR3: CSARETGARGTQYF

V: TRBV6-1
J: TRBJ2-7
CDR3: CASRQPGQHYEQYF

V: TRBV29-1
J: TRBJ1-2
CDR3: CSVRTGANYGYTF

V: TRBV6-1
J: TRBJ1-2
CDR3: CASSPTAYYGYTF

V: TRBV5-1
J: TRBJ1-1
CDR3: CASSPQARLRNTEAFF

V: TRBV27
J: TRBJ1-5
CDR3: CASSLWAPNSNQPQHF

V: TRBV18
J: TRBJ2-5
CDR3: CASSPDRRNQETQYF

V: TRBV20-1
J: TRBJ2-4
CDR3: CSAKLAGVVSKNIQYF

V: TRBV4-2
J: TRBJ2-7
CDR3: CASSQLAGGDYEQYF

V: TRBV4-2
J: TRBJ2-1
CDR3: CASSQDPTGGWNEQFF

V: TRBV11-2
J: TRBJ2-4
CDR3: CASSRGAEENIQYF

V: TRBV10-3
J: TRBJ2-3
CDR3: CAISESGSSSTDTQYF

V: TRBV5-1
J: TRBJ2-3
CDR3: CASSFEGLGGDTQYF

V: TRBV24-1
J: TRBJ2-1
CDR3: CATSDPGGPRNEQFF

V: TRBV7-8
J: TRBJ2-7
CDR3: CASSLTGFSTYEQYF

V: TRBV29-1
J: TRBJ2-7
CDR3: CSIVVGQGSYEQYF

V: TRBV10-3
J: TRBJ2-7
CDR3: CAISLQGAEQYF

V: TRBV28
J: TRBJ2-1
CDR3: CASSGPGGGWDEQFF

V: TRBV11-3
J: TRBJ2-2
CDR3: CASSLVGGPFTGELFF

V: TRBV6-5
J: TRBJ1-5
CDR3: CASSYSLRRAEYSNQPQHF